This is a list of T cell receptor beta chains from one sample in a study of molecular identifiers for immune sequencing clone quantification. TCRdb analysed the PCR reads with MiXCR anew, one entry per CDR3 protein. The table has under 650,000 distinct CDR3 sequences, roughly 21% seen once. Sequencing was done on a sample of naive CD8+ T cells from blood, with Jurkat cell RNA spiked in. The receptors shown here come from a human donor in good health. Some libraries in this study had Jurkat cell RNA spiked in. Both conserved end residues are part of each CDR3.

16	TRBV12-3/TRBV12-4	TRBJ2-7	CASSLPMRKVSYEQYF
16	TRBV11-2	TRBJ2-1	CASSSLRTSDYNEQFF
13	TRBV13	TRBJ1-4	CASSWGTNEKLLF
14	TRBV20-1	TRBJ2-7	CSALGGALRDEQYF
17	TRBV4-1	TRBJ1-1	CASSQDGAGRSNTEAFF
13	TRBV12-3/TRBV12-4	TRBJ2-7	CASSPLNPGEQYF
12	TRBV4-1	TRBJ1-2	CASSQDRRGYTF
14	TRBV12-3/TRBV12-4	TRBJ2-7	CASSFGDISYEQYF
14	TRBV19	TRBJ1-5	CAGRIGRGNQPQHF
15	TRBV14	TRBJ2-7	CASSLSGSDSYEQYF
12	TRBV27	TRBJ2-7	CASSITRPEQYF
14	TRBV20-1	TRBJ2-2	CSARNRNNTGELFF
15	TRBV7-2	TRBJ2-3	CASSFRDREVDTQYF
13	TRBV28	TRBJ2-7	CASSPHWSDEQYF
15	TRBV9	TRBJ2-3	CASSVDGRGPDTQYF
15	TRBV7-3	TRBJ2-1	CASSSTGTQYDEQFF
17	TRBV20-1	TRBJ1-1	CSVREDRAGAVLTEAFF
13	TRBV7-3	TRBJ1-1	CASRRTGNTGAFF
15	TRBV5-5	TRBJ2-1	CASSLNPGLADERFF
16	TRBV18	TRBJ2-1	CASSPSSGGHYNEQFF
14	TRBV28	TRBJ2-5	CASSPGTGIETQYF
15	TRBV9	TRBJ2-3	CASSVGTFTTDTQYF
15	TRBV7-8	TRBJ1-1	CASSAPGAMGTEAFF